The rows below give T cell receptor beta chains drawn from one sample of a study of metastatic and nonmetastatic thyroid tumors. TCRdb re-called the PCR reads through MiXCR. The repertoire includes some 15,000 clones, around 32% of them detected once, and roughly half sits in the top ten. The material sequenced was tumor tissue. Receptor source: a male donor with papillary thyroid cancer or a benign thyroid nodule (not recorded which). Some clones in this sample may be carry-over from other donors' samples. The CDR3 runs from the conserved cysteine through the conserved F or W. Fields, in order: V gene, J gene, clone size, D gene, CDR3 protein, CDR3 DNA. D genes are given only for firm matches. Clone size appears in some rows only: once, few, many, or a class for an expanded clone.

>TRBV4-1|TRBJ2-7|-|-
CASSQGRSYEQYF
TGCGCCAGCAGCCAGGGCCGCAGCTACGAGCAGTACTTC
>TRBV5-1|TRBJ2-2|-|-
CASRAVGTGELFF
TGCGCCAGCAGAGCTGTAGGAACCGGGGAGCTGTTTTTT
>TRBV2|TRBJ2-2|many|TRBD2
CASRTSGSVTGELFF
TGTGCCAGCAGAACTAGCGGGAGTGTCACCGGGGAGCTGTTTTTT
>TRBV7-6|TRBJ2-3|many|-
CASSLFAGSSSTDTQYF
TGTGCCAGCAGCCTCTTCGCGGGGTCGAGTAGCACAGATACGCAGTATTTT
>TRBV28|TRBJ1-2|many|-
CASNLPRRPVLYTF
TGTGCCAGCAACTTACCCCGACGTCCGGTCCTCTACACCTTC
>TRBV12-3/TRBV12-4|TRBJ2-7|medium-sized|TRBD2
CASSPPWWREGREQYF
TGTGCCAGCAGTCCCCCCTGGTGGCGGGAGGGCCGCGAGCAGTACTTC
>TRBV5-1|TRBJ1-1|once|-
CASSRGGMEGEAKAFF
TGCGCCAGCAGCCGAGGGGGTATGGAAGGGGAAGCAAAAGCTTTCTTT
>TRBV11-2|TRBJ1-6|-|-
CASSPRSSYNSPLHF
TGTGCCAGCAGCCCACGGAGCTCCTATAATTCACCCCTCCACTTT
>TRBV27|TRBJ2-7|many|-
CASSLGGSGLYEQYF
TGTGCCAGCAGCCTTGGGGGTAGCGGCCTCTACGAGCAGTACTTC
>TRBV10-2|TRBJ2-1|few|-
CASSGTGTNNEQFF
TGCGCCAGCAGTGGGACAGGGACTAACAATGAGCAGTTCTTC
>TRBV6-1|TRBJ1-2|-|TRBD1
CASSSERTGVNGYTF
TGTGCCAGCAGTTCGGAACGGACAGGGGTGAATGGCTACACCTTC
>TRBV5-1|TRBJ2-5|-|TRBD2
CASSGGLAGVHQETQYF
TGCGCCAGCAGCGGAGGACTAGCGGGAGTTCACCAAGAGACCCAGTACTTC
>TRBV2|TRBJ1-2|-|-
CASSHTNGYSF
TGTGCCAGCAGTCACACGAATGGCTACAGCTTC
>TRBV18|TRBJ2-7|-|-
CATSPQGQEQYF
TGTGCCACCTCACCACAAGGTCAGGAGCAGTACTTC
>TRBV6-1|TRBJ2-7|-|-
CAISATRGITEQYF
TGTGCCATCAGTGCTACTAGAGGGATCACCGAGCAGTACTTC
>TRBV9|TRBJ1-2|-|TRBD1
CASSEAPGGGGYTF
TGTGCCAGCAGCGAGGCCCCGGGAGGGGGCGGCTACACCTTC
>TRBV18|TRBJ2-2|-|TRBD2
CASSLKGGSGLAGGYTGELFF
TGTGCCAGCTCACTCAAAGGGGGGTCGGGACTAGCGGGAGGGTACACCGGGGAGCTGTTTTTT
>TRBV2|TRBJ2-7|many|-
CASSDGQGYEQYF
TGTGCCAGCAGTGATGGGCAGGGCTACGAGCAGTACTTC
>TRBV25-1|TRBJ2-7|-|TRBD1
CASSTDRGLYEQYF
TGTGCCAGCAGTACCGACAGGGGGCTCTACGAGCAGTACTTC
>TRBV10-3|TRBJ2-7|many|TRBD1
CAIISDRAPYEQYF
TGTGCCATCATCTCGGACAGGGCCCCCTACGAGCAGTACTTC
>TRBV30|TRBJ1-5|many|TRBD1
CAWRRGLQPQHF
TGTGCCTGGAGGAGGGGGCTTCAGCCCCAGCATTTT
>TRBV6-2/TRBV6-3|TRBJ2-3|once|TRBD2
CASSYSISGVTDTQYF
TGTGCCAGCAGTTACTCGATAAGCGGGGTCACAGATACGCAGTATTTT
>TRBV5-1|TRBJ2-3|-|-
CASSPEGGLTDTQYF
TGCGCCAGCAGCCCTGAGGGGGGTCTCACAGATACGCAGTATTTT
>TRBV7-9|TRBJ2-6|many|-
CASSITRAGANVLTF
TGTGCCAGCAGTATCACGAGGGCTGGGGCCAACGTCCTGACTTTC
>TRBV28|TRBJ2-5|-|TRBD1
CASSAQGQGDGGETQYF
TGTGCCAGCAGCGCCCAGGGACAGGGGGATGGTGGAGAGACCCAGTACTTC
>TRBV20-1|TRBJ1-5|-|-
CSASDLINQPQNF
TGCAGTGCTAGTGACCTGATCAATCAGCCCCAGAATTTT
>TRBV6-4|TRBJ2-3|medium-sized|TRBD2
CASSDSSGGADTQYF
TGTGCCAGCAGTGACTCTAGCGGGGGGGCAGATACGCAGTATTTT
>TRBV19|TRBJ2-1|few|-
CASSKSSYNEQFF
TGTGCCAGTAGTAAAAGCTCCTACAATGAGCAGTTCTTC
>TRBV18|TRBJ1-5|-|-
CASSTDGNQPQHF
TGTGCCAGCTCCACGGACGGCAATCAGCCCCAGCATTTT
>TRBV6-2/TRBV6-3|TRBJ2-2|few|TRBD2
CASTTSGGSGELFF
TGTGCCAGCACCACTAGCGGGGGAAGCGGGGAGCTGTTTTTT
>TRBV6-4|TRBJ2-3|medium-sized|-
CASSDGGGPTDTQYF
TGTGCCAGCAGTGACGGGGGGGGCCCCACAGATACGCAGTATTTT
>TRBV19|TRBJ2-2|many|TRBD1
CASSTRTGVYTGELFF
TGTGCCAGTAGTACCCGGACAGGGGTCTACACCGGGGAGCTGTTTTTT
>TRBV19|TRBJ1-5|-|-
CASRGGSYQPQHF
TGTGCCAGTAGGGGGGGCAGCTATCAGCCCCAGCATTTT
>TRBV6-2/TRBV6-3|TRBJ2-7|few|TRBD2
CASSYSWLAGGEQYF
TGTGCCAGCAGTTACTCATGGCTAGCGGGAGGCGAGCAGTACTTC
>TRBV7-6|TRBJ1-6|-|-
CASSLMGQGNSPLHF
TGTGCCAGCAGCTTAATGGGCCAGGGGAATTCACCCCTCCACTTT
>TRBV7-9|TRBJ2-2|many|-
CASSFPLRAEPFGELFF
TGTGCCAGCAGCTTCCCTCTGAGGGCTGAACCCTTTGGGGAGCTGTTTTTT
>TRBV6-2/TRBV6-3|TRBJ1-3|few|-
CASGRLSSGNTLYF
TGTGCCAGCGGACGACTGAGCTCTGGAAACACCTTATATTTT
>TRBV18|TRBJ1-6|-|TRBD1
CTSSPPGQAKSLHF
TGTACCAGCTCACCACCGGGACAGGCGAAGTCCCTCCACTTT
>TRBV4-1|TRBJ1-3|medium-sized|TRBD1
CASSQEDRAGNTIYF
TGCGCCAGCAGCCAAGAGGACAGGGCTGGAAACACCATATATTTT
>TRBV11-2|TRBJ1-4|-|-
CASRKGGEKLFF
TGTGCCAGCAGGAAGGGGGGAGAAAAACTGTTCTTT
>TRBV18|TRBJ2-6|-|-
CASSPYFASGANVLTF
TGTGCCAGCTCACCATATTTTGCGTCTGGGGCCAACGTCCTGACTTTC